The clone carrying this TCR beta chain showed up just a few times. The antigen remains unidentified. Sequenced patients had shown CD8+CD57+ cell expansion by flow cytometry. This record comes from a study of CD8+CD57+ T cells in acquired aplastic anemia. General study points: Patients and controls shared twenty-nine CD8+ CDR3 sequences.

The template for TCR beta VDJ and CDR3 sequence profiling was genomic DNA. TCRdb analysed the reads with MiXCR anew, one entry per CDR3 protein. The table lists hundreds of thousands of distinct CDR3 sequences, more than 25% of them singletons. This TCR was sampled from a human donor with aplastic anemia. Sequenced input: sorted CD4+, CD8+, or CD8+CD57+ T cells (not recorded which) from PBMCs.

The chain's CDR3 is CAWRTGVSGYTF. The CDR3 DNA reads TGTGCCTGGCGGACAGGGGTTTCTGGCTACACCTTC. V is TRBV30 and J is TRBJ1-2; 9 nucleotides line up with TRBD1. J gave up 7 bases and V 5 bases, and 5 bases lay outside the gene matches. The CDR3 runs to 12 residues. Germline V gives CDR1 GTSNPN, CDR2 SVGIG (reference sequence).